These 10 T cell receptor beta chains were all obtained from the same sample, sequenced in a study of blood T cells in healthy people across ages. Using a J-beta primer mix together with a sample-barcoded 5' primer, a second PCR was run for roughly 6 to 12 cycles. TCRdb redid the calling of the 5' RACE reads with MiXCR, one entry per CDR3 protein. The table lists fewer than 2,000,000 distinct CDR3 sequences, roughly 32% of them singletons, with roughly 10% in the top ten. The sequenced material came from blood. Receptor source: a woman aged 25 to 39 in good health.

The chain joins TRBV10-3 to TRBJ1-1; the D gene is possibly TRBD1 (5 bases). The CDR3 is 17 amino acids. The germline V gene encodes CDR1 ENHRY and CDR2 SYGVKD. Trimming took 4 bases from V and 1 from J, leaving 19 bases between them. The CDR3 DNA follows: TGTGCCATCAGTGCGGCCGGGGTGTCAGGGTGGAACACTGAAGCTTTCTTT. It is translated as CAISAAGVSGWNTEAFF.

The rearrangement links TRBV12-3 or TRBV12-4 to TRBJ2-7; tentative D call: TRBD1 (6 bases). Trimming pared 3 bases from V and 7 bases from J, leaving 19 bases between. The CDR3 extends over 15 amino acids. In DNA, the CDR3 is TGTGCCAGCAGTTTGTCAGGCGCGTACCAGGGGGAGCAGTACTTC. Residues: CASSLSGAYQGEQYF.

The chain links TRBV4-1 to TRBJ2-1, with D perhaps being TRBD1 or TRBD2 (5 bases each). The CDR3 contains 16 residues. Germline V gene data show CDR1 as MGHRA and CDR2 as YSYEKL. Trimming took 1 base from V and 2 from J, leaving 12 bases between them. The chain's CDR3 is CASSQGSRGAYNEQFF. The CDR3 DNA reads as TGCGCCAGCAGCCAAGGGTCAAGAGGGGCCTACAATGAGCAGTTCTTC.

This clonotype was detected a few times. V usage is TRBV2 and J usage is TRBJ2-5; D remains unclear. Germline CDR1 and CDR2: SNHLY and FYNNEI. With 7 bases removed from V and 5 bases from J, the gap between germline ends came to 14 bases. CDR3 length: 13 amino acids. The CDR3 sequence: CASTSPLQETQYF. CDR3 DNA: TGTGCCAGCACAAGTCCGTTACAGGAGACCCAGTACTTC.

This chain joins TRBV7-6 and TRBJ2-5; no firm D call. The germline V and J ends were trimmed by 9 bases and 5 bases, with 16 bases remaining between them. Germline-derived CDR1 and CDR2 are SGHVS and FNYEAQ. The length of the CDR3 is 13 residues. The CDR3 DNA reads TGTGCCAGTCTTATCCGGGTTGGGGAGACCCAGTACTTC. Protein sequence: CASLIRVGETQYF.

With respect to this clonotype: This could be a read error, since a much larger clone is one nucleotide away. The CDR3 does not end in the conserved phenylalanine or tryptophan, so this is likely a read error. The DNA of the CDR3 is TGCAGCGCCGGGACTAGACACACAGATACGCAGTATTTG. This translates into CSAGTRHTDTQYL. The J gene is TRBJ2-3, the V gene TRBV29-1; 8 bases are a match to TRBD2. The junction had 5 bases not matched to a gene; V was cut back by 7 bases and J by 2 bases. CDR3 length: 13 amino acids. Germline CDR1 and CDR2: SQVTM and ANQGSEA.

This clonotype appeared a few times. The chain couples TRBV9 to TRBJ2-5, with a possible D match to TRBD1 (6 bases). The V end was cut by 3 bases, the J end by 7 bases, with 22 bases between. Germline lookup yields CDR1 SGDLS and CDR2 YYNGEE. The CDR3 runs to 16 residues. CDR3 sequence: CASSDESGTKKGTQYF. The CDR3 DNA follows: TGTGCCAGCAGCGACGAATCCGGGACAAAAAAGGGGACCCAGTACTTC.

The chain links TRBV28 to TRBJ1-2; tentative D call: TRBD1 (6 bases). Deletions cut 6 bases from V and 7 bases from J, with 18 bases between. The CDR3 has 14 amino acids. Per the germline V gene, CDR1 is MDHEN and CDR2 is SYDVKM. CDR3 protein: CASRLDSGGFGYTF. CDR3 nucleotides: TGTGCCAGCAGGCTGGACAGTGGTGGTTTTGGCTACACCTTC.

Of note for this clonotype: One end of the junction does not line up with germline, which may come from a read error. J is TRBJ2-1 and V is TRBV3-1; either TRBD1 or TRBD2 may fit D (6 bases each). Germline V gene sequence: CDR1 LGHDT, CDR2 YNNKEL (reference sequence). The CDR3 is 13 residues long. The CDR3: CTSSHGGTQEQFF. In DNA, the CDR3 is TGTACCAGCAGCCACGGAGGGACACAAGAGCAGTTCTTC.

V is TRBV9 and J is TRBJ2-1, with D maybe TRBD2 (6 bases). The CDR3 contains 12 residues. Per the germline V gene, CDR1 is SGDLS and CDR2 is YYNGEE. V was cut by 3 bases and J by 9 bases, with 10 bases left in between. The CDR3 here is CASSAPGVEQFF. DNA for the CDR3: TGTGCCAGCAGCGCGCCGGGAGTTGAGCAGTTCTTC. The full variable domain, completed using reference TRBV9 and TRBJ2-1, is DSGVTQTPKHLITATGQRVTLRCSPRSGDLSVYWYQQSLDQGLQFLIQYYNGEERAKGNILERFSAQQFPDLHSELNLSSLELGDSALYFCASSAPGVEQFFGPGTRLTVL.